The present TCR beta chain was sequenced within a study of T-cell memory formation after mild COVID-19. This clonotype has just a few counts. The antigen is unknown. The TCR alpha and TCR beta cDNA libraries, bearing sample barcodes and UMIs, were generated by 5'RACE using constant-segment primers. TCRdb reprocessed the 5' RACE reads via MiXCR and lists one record per CDR3 protein. The sample shows about 110,000 distinct CDR3 sequences, approximately 15% of them seen only once. Notes on the study in general: The appearance of some responding clones in pre-infection memory suggested that cross-reactive memory joined. Those CD4+ clones that contracted were mainly in CM and EM (CD8+ ones in EMRA). A balance of CD4 and CD8 characterized clones contracting day 15 to 85, whereas later expanders leaned CD4+.

The sample taken for sequencing was PBMCs or a T cell subset sorted from them (not recorded which). This receptor was identified in a man between 18 and 29 years old who had mild COVID-19 (a few samples of this study predate the infection). Cell type and time point are not known.

The CDR3 sequence: CASGRSRTGVQETQYF. The CDR3 DNA is TGTGCTAGTGGCCGCAGCCGGACAGGTGTCCAAGAGACCCAGTACTTC. This chain uses TRBV12-5 with TRBJ2-5, with 7 bases lining up with TRBD1. V dropped 6 bases and J dropped 1; count of bases not matched to a gene: 11. In germline, CDR1 is LGHNT, CDR2 FRNRAP. This CDR3 is 16 amino acids long.